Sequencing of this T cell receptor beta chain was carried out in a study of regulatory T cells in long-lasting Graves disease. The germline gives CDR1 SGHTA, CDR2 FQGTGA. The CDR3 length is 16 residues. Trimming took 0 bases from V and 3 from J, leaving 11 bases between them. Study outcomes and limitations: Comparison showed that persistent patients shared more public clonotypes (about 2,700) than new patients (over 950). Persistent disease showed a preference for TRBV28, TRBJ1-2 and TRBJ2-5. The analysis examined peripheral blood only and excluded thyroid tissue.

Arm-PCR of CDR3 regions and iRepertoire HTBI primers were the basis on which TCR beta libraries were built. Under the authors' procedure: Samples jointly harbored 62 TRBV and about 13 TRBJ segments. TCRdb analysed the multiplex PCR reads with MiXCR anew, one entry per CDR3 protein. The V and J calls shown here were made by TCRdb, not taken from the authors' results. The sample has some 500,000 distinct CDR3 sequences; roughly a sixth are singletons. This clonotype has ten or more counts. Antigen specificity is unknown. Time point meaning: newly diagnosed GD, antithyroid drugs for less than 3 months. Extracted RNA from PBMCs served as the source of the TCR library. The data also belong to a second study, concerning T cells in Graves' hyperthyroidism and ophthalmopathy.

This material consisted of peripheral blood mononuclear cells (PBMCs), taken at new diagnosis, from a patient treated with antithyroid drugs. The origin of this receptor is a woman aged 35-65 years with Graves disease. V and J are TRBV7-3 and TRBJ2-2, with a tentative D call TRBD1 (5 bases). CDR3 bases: TGTGCCAGCAGCTTAACACGGCAGGGTTACACCGGGGAGCTGTTTTTT. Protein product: CASSLTRQGYTGELFF.